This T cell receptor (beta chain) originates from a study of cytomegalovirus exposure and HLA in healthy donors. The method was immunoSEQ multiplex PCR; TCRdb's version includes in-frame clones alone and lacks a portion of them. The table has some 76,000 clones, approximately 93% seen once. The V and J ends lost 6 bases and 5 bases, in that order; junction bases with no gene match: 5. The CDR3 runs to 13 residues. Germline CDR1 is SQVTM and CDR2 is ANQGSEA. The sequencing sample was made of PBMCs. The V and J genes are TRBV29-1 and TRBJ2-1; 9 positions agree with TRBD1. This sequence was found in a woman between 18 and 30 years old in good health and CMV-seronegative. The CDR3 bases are TGCAGCGTCGGGACAGGGTCCGACAATGAGCAGTTCTTC. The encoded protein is CSVGTGSDNEQFF.